This entry lists 10 T cell receptor beta chains sequenced from one sample in a study of blood T cell repertoires in COVID-19. Libraries were prepared by immunoSEQ multiplex PCR; TCRdb keeps only in-frame clonotypes and omits some of them. The profile covers 85,000 to 90,000 clones, with over 75% appearing a single time and more than 15% taken by the ten largest. The sample taken for sequencing was peripheral blood. These receptors all stem from a woman older than 75 with active or convalescent COVID-19.

Here the CDR3 reads CSVPSAEAFF. The DNA of the CDR3 is TGCAGTGTTCCTAGCGCTGAAGCTTTCTTT. The chain has TRBV20-1 and TRBJ1-1; D not resolved. This CDR3 contains 10 residues. With 7 bases removed from V and 6 bases from J, the gap between germline ends came to 9 bases. CDR1 is DFQATT, CDR2 SNEGSKA, per germline (reference sequence).

The chain carries TRBV5-6 and TRBJ1-1, with TRBD1 matching 7 bases. With V trimmed by 0 bases and J by 8 bases, 1 base remained unmatched. The germline gives CDR1 SGHDT, CDR2 YYEEEE. The CDR3 is 12 residues long. CDR3 DNA: TGTGCCAGCAGCTTGGTCAGGGGGGAAGCTTTCTTT. Translation: CASSLVRGEAFF. Full variable domain (remainder filled in from reference TRBV5-6 and TRBJ1-1): DAGVTQSPTHLIKTRGQQVTLRCSPKSGHDTVSWYQQALGQGPQFIFQYYEEEERQRGNFPDRFSGHQFPNYSSELNVNALLLGDSALYLCASSLVRGEAFFGQGTRLTVV.

This chain connects TRBV15 to TRBJ2-1; 9 bases are a match to TRBD1. Losses at the gene ends were 2 bases for V and 9 bases for J; bases not matched to a gene: 5. This CDR3 comprises 14 residues. CDR1 and CDR2 (germline): LNHNV, YYDKDF (reference sequence). The CDR3 sequence is CATSRKQGAIEQFF. CDR3 sequence (DNA): TGTGCCACCAGCAGAAAACAGGGGGCTATTGAGCAGTTCTTC.

The V call is TRBV28, the J call TRBJ1-2; D is unresolved. Germline V gene sequence: CDR1 MDHEN, CDR2 SYDVKM. CDR3 length equals 13 residues. Trimming removed 6 bases at V and 2 bases at J, with 10 bases between. CDR3: CASRFPGNYGYTF. For the CDR3, the DNA is TGTGCCAGCAGATTTCCGGGGAACTATGGCTACACCTTC.

V usage is TRBV4-3 and J usage is TRBJ1-4; D is unclear. The CDR3 sequence is 18 residues long. In germline, CDR1 is LGHNA, CDR2 YSLEER. V lost 0 bases to trimming and J lost 4 bases, with 18 bases between them. The CDR3 loop is CASSQEDGGGMYNEKLFF. CDR3 nucleotide sequence: TGCGCCAGCAGCCAAGAAGACGGCGGAGGGATGTATAATGAAAAACTGTTTTTT.

This clone showed up just once. V and J are TRBV18 and TRBJ2-7; 11 nucleotides line up with TRBD1. CDR1 KGHSH and CDR2 LQKENI come from the germline V gene. V shed 2 bases and J 2 bases; nucleotides not matched to a gene: 2. The CDR3 contains 15 residues. The CDR3 sequence: CASSPGGQGAYEQYF. CDR3 bases: TGTGCCAGCTCACCAGGGGGACAGGGGGCCTACGAGCAGTACTTC. The entire variable domain, with the rest obtained from reference TRBV18 and TRBJ2-7, is as follows: NAGVMQNPRHLVRRRGQEARLRCSPMKGHSHVYWYRQLPEEGLKFMVYLQKENIIDESGMPKERFSAEFPKEGPSILRIQQVVRGDSAAYFCASSPGGQGAYEQYFGPGTRLTVT.

The V call is TRBV19, the J call TRBJ1-1; 10 bases map to TRBD1. The CDR3 is 17 amino acids. Germline-derived CDR1 and CDR2 are LNHDA and SQIVND (reference sequence). After removal of 7 bases from V and 3 bases from J, the junction contained 14 bases not matched to a gene. The CDR3 is CASIPGTGVSGDTEAFF. The CDR3 coding sequence is TGTGCCAGTATCCCCGGGACAGGGGTGTCCGGGGACACTGAAGCTTTCTTT.

This clone was detected only a few times. The chain uses TRBV7-9 and TRBJ2-7, with 7 positions matching TRBD1. This CDR3 is built from 15 residues. J was trimmed by 2 bases and V by 5 bases; bases with no gene match: 9. In germline, CDR1 is SEHNR, CDR2 FQNEAQ (reference sequence). CDR3 in amino acids: CASSEDRNTPYEQYF. The CDR3 DNA follows: TGTGCCAGCAGCGAGGACAGGAATACCCCCTACGAGCAGTACTTC.

The gene calls are TRBV7-9 and TRBJ1-5; TRBD1 aligns across 8 bases. The germline V gene has CDR1 SEHNR and CDR2 FQNEAQ (reference sequence). This CDR3 contains 14 residues. Germline trimming cut 5 bases from V and 6 bases from J; bases unmatched to any gene: 6. The CDR3 spells CASSLQGEGQPQHF. CDR3 DNA: TGTGCCAGCAGCCTACAGGGGGAAGGTCAGCCCCAGCATTTT.

The chain employs TRBV29-1 and TRBJ1-1, with TRBD1 matching 8 bases. V dropped 5 bases and J dropped 1; count of bases not matched to a gene: 6. The CDR3 has 14 amino acids. CDR1 is SQVTM and CDR2 is ANQGSEA in the germline V gene. The CDR3 nucleotides read TGCAGCGTTCTTACAGGGGGGGCGAACACTGAAGCTTTCTTT. Its protein product is CSVLTGGANTEAFF.